The 5 T cell receptor beta chains below all came from one sample that was sequenced in a study of beta chain features in type 1 diabetes (dated by TCRdb to the late 2010s). Points the paper makes about the study in general: Type 1 diabetes patients showed a moderate but significant shortening of TCRB CDR3 length in all four CD4+ subsets.

The library was prepared using the immunoSEQ multiplex PCR assay. The entire amount of isolated RNA was reverse transcribed using the High Capacity cDNA Reverse Transcription Kit, so the sequenced TCRB transcripts were expressed ones. Held by TCRdb, this immuneACCESS table contains in-frame sequences only and omits some clones. Under half of the omission traces to an unresolved V gene where checked; the cause of the rest is unknown. For this sample there are 40,000 to 45,000 clones; roughly 70% appear just once. More than 2% of the sample rests with the top ten. These receptors lack a known antigen. The specimen was Tregs from blood. The cell subset or site label of this sample denotes: regulatory CD4+ T cells. These receptors originate from a woman younger than 30 with type 1 diabetes.

The chain joins TRBV4-3 to TRBJ2-7; 8 nucleotides line up with TRBD1. Trimming took 4 bases from V and 1 from J; bases not matched to a gene: 9. Germline V gene lookup returns CDR1 LGHNA and CDR2 YSLEER. The CDR3 runs to 16 residues. CDR3 DNA: TGCGCCAGCAGCCCAGGGCCCGGGACAGGTTCCTACGAGCAGTACTTC. This translates into CASSPGPGTGSYEQYF.

The chain recombines TRBV19 with TRBJ1-1; D remains unclear. In germline, CDR1 is LNHDA, CDR2 SQIVND (reference sequence). The CDR3 contains 15 residues. V was clipped by 7 bases and J by 0 bases, with 15 bases between them. The CDR3 sequence is CASKQAITMNTEAFF. DNA of the CDR3: TGTGCCAGTAAGCAGGCTATCACCATGAACACTGAAGCTTTCTTT.

The chain links TRBV18 to TRBJ1-5, with D hard to call. Trimming shortened V by 3 bases and J by 0 bases, and 9 bases separated the two germline ends. The CDR3 is 15 amino acids. Germline CDR1 KGHSH, CDR2 LQKENI. The CDR3 region is CASSPTSFSNQPQHF. The CDR3 coding sequence is TGTGCCAGCTCACCTACCAGTTTTAGCAATCAGCCCCAGCATTTT. Using reference TRBV18 and TRBJ1-5 for the parts outside the CDR3, the full variable domain is NAGVMQNPRHLVRRRGQEARLRCSPMKGHSHVYWYRQLPEEGLKFMVYLQKENIIDESGMPKERFSAEFPKEGPSILRIQQVVRGDSAAYFCASSPTSFSNQPQHFGDGTRLSIL.

The CDR3 spells CASSWGGVETQYF. For the CDR3, the DNA is TGTGCCAGTAGTTGGGGGGGCGTCGAGACCCAGTACTTC. This chain uses TRBV19 with TRBJ2-5, with a tentative D call TRBD2 (7 bases). Trimming pared 5 bases from V and 5 bases from J, leaving 12 bases between. This CDR3 has 13 amino acids. CDR1 and CDR2 (germline): LNHDA, SQIVND (reference sequence).

The rearrangement links TRBV18 to TRBJ2-7, with 7 bases matching TRBD1. This CDR3 is 14 amino acids long. The J segment lost 6 bases and the V segment lost 4 bases, leaving 9 bases of the junction unmatched. The V gene's germline CDR1 is KGHSH and CDR2 LQKENI. CDR3: CASSLAIQGSEQYF. The CDR3 nucleotides are TGTGCCAGCTCACTCGCGATACAGGGGTCCGAGCAGTACTTC.